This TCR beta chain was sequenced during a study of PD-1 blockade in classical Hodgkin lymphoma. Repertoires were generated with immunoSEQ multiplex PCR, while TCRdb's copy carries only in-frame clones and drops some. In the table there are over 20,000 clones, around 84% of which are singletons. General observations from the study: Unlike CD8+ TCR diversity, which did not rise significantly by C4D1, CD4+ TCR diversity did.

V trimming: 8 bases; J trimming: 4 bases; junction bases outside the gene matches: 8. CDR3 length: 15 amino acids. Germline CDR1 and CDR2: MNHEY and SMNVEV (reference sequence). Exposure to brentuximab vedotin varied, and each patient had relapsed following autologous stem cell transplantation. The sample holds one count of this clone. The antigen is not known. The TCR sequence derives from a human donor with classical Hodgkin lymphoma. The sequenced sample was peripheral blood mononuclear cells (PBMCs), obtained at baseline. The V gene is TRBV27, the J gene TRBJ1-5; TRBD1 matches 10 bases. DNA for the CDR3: TGTGCCAGCGGATCCGGGACAGGGGTAAATCAGCCCCAGCATTTT. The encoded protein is CASGSGTGVNQPQHF.